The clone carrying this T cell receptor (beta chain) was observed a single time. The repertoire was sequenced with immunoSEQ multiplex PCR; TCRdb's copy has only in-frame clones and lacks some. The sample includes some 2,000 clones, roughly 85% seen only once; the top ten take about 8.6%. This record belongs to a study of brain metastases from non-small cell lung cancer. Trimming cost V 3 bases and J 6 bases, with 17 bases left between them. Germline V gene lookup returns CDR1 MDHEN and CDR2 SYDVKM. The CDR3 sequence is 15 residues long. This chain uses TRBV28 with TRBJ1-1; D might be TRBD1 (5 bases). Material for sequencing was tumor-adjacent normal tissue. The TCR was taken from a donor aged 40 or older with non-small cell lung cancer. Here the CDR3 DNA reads TGTGCCAGCAGTTTTATTATTCAGGGCGCCCCTGAAGCTTTCTTT. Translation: CASSFIIQGAPEAFF.